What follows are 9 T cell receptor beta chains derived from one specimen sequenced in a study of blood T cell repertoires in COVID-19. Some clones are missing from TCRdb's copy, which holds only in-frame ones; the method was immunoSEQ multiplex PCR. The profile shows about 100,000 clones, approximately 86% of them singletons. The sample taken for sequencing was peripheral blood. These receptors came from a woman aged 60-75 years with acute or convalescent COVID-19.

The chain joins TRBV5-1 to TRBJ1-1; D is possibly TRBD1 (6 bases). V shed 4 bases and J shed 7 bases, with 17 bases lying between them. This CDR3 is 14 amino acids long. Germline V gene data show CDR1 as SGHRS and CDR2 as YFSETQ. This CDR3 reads CASSVQGDPGEAFF. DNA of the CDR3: TGCGCCAGCAGCGTACAGGGAGATCCCGGTGAAGCTTTCTTT. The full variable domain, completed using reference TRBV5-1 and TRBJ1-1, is KAGVTQTPRYLIKTRGQQVTLSCSPISGHRSVSWYQQTPGQGLQFLFEYFSETQRNKGNFPGRFSGRQFSNSRSEMNVSTLELGDSALYLCASSVQGDPGEAFFGQGTRLTVV.

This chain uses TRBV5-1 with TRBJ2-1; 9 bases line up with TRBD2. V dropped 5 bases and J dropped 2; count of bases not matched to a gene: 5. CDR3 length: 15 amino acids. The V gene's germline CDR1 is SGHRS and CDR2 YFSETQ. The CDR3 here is CASRSSGSTYNEQFF. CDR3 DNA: TGCGCCAGCAGAAGTAGCGGGAGTACCTACAATGAGCAGTTCTTC.

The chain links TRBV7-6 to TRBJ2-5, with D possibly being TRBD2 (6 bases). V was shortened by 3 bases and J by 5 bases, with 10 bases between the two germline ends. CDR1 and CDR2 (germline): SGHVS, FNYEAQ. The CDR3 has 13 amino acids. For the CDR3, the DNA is TGTGCCAGCAGCTTTCTGGAGGGGGAGACCCAGTACTTC. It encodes CASSFLEGETQYF.

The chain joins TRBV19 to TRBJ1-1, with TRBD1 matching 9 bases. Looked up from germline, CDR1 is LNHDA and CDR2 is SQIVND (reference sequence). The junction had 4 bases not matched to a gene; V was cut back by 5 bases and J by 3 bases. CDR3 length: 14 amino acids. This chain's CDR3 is CASSRTGVDTEAFF. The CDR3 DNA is TGTGCCAGTAGTCGGACAGGGGTGGACACTGAAGCTTTCTTT. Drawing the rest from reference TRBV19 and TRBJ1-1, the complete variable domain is DGGITQSPKYLFRKEGQNVTLSCEQNLNHDAMYWYRQDPGQGLRLIYYSQIVNDFQKGDIAEGYSVSREKKESFPLTVTSAQKNPTAFYLCASSRTGVDTEAFFGQGTRLTVV.

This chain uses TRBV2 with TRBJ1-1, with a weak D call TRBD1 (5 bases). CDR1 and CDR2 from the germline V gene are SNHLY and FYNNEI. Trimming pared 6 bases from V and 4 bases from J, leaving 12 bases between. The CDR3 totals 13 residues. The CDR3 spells CASRRGGSTEAFF. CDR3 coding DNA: TGTGCCAGCAGAAGGGGCGGGAGCACTGAAGCTTTCTTT.

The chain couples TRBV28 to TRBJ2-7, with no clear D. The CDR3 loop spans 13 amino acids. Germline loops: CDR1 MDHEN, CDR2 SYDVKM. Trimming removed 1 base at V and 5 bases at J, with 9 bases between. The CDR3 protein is CASSLLAGDEQYV. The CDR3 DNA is TGTGCCAGCAGTTTATTGGCAGGTGACGAGCAGTACGTC.

The CDR3 sequence: CASSLVGSGSTNEQFF. For the CDR3, the DNA is TGTGCCAGCAGCTTAGTCGGTAGCGGGAGCACCAATGAGCAGTTCTTC. The chain uses TRBV7-2 and TRBJ2-1; 9 bases are shared with TRBD2. CDR1 SGHTA and CDR2 FQGNSA come from the germline V gene. The V segment lost 1 base and the J segment 6 bases; nucleotides outside the gene matches: 7. The CDR3 is made up of 16 amino acids.

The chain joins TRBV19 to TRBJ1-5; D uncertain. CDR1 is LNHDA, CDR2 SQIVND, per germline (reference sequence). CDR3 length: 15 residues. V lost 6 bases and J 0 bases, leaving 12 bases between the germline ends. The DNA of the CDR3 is TGTGCCAGTAGGTCCGGGTTGTATAGCAATCAGCCCCAGCATTTT. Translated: CASRSGLYSNQPQHF.

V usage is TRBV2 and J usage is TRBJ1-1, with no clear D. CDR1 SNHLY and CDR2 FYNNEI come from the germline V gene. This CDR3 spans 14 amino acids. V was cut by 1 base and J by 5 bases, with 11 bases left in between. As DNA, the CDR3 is TGTGCCAGCAGTGAAGGGGCGGGTTTGACTGAAGCTTTCTTT. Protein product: CASSEGAGLTEAFF. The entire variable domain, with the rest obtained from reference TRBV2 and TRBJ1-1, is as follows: EPEVTQTPSHQVTQMGQEVILRCVPISNHLYFYWYRQILGQKVEFLVSFYNNEISEKSEIFDDQFSVERPDGSNFTLKIRSTKLEDSAMYFCASSEGAGLTEAFFGQGTRLTVV.